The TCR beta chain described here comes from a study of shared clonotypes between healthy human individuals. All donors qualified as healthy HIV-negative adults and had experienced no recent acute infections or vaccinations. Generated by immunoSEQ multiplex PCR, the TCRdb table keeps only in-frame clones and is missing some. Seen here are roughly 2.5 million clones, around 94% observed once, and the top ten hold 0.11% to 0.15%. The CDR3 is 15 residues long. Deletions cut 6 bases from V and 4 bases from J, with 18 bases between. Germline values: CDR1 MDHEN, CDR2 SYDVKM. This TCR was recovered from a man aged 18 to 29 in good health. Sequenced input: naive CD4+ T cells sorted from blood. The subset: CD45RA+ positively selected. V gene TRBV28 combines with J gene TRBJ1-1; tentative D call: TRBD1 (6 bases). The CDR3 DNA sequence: TGTGCCAGCAGCCCCGCGGACAGCCAGGGCACTGAAGCTTTCTTT. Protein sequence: CASSPADSQGTEAFF.